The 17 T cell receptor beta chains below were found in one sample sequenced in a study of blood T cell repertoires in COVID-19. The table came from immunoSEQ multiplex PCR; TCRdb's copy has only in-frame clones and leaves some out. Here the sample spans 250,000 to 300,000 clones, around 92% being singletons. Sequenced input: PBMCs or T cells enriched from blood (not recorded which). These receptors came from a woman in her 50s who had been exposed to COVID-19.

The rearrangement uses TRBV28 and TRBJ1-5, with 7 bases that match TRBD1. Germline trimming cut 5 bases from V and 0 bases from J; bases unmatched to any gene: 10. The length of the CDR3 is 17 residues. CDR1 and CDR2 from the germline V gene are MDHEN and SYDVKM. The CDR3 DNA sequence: TGTGCCAGCAGTCTGCCGACAGGGTCAAATAGCAATCAGCCCCAGCATTTT. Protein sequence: CASSLPTGSNSNQPQHF.

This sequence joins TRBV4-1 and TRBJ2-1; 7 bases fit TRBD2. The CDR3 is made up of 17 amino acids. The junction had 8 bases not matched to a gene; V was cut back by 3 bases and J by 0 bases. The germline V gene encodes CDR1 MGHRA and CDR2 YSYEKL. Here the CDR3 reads CASSHLRSGVSYNEQFF. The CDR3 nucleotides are TGCGCCAGCAGCCACCTCAGAAGCGGGGTCTCCTACAATGAGCAGTTCTTC.

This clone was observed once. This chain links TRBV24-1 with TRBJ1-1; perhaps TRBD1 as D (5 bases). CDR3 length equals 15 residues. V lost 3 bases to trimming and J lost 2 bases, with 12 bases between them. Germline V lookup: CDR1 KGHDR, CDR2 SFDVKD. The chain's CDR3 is CATSDPKTDNTEAFF. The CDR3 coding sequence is TGTGCCACCAGTGATCCTAAGACAGATAACACTGAAGCTTTCTTT.

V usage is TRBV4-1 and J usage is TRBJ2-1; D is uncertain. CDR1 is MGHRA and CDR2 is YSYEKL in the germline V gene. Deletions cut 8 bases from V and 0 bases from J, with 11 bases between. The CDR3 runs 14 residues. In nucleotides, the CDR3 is TGCGCCAGCGCTACCGGCGGCTCCTACAATGAGCAGTTCTTC. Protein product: CASATGGSYNEQFF.

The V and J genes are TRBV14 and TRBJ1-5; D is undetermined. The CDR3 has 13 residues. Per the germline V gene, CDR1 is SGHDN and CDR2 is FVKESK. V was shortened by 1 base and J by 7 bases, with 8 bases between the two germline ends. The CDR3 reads CASSQGVRQPQHF. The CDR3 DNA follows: TGTGCCAGCAGCCAAGGGGTGCGGCAGCCCCAGCATTTT.

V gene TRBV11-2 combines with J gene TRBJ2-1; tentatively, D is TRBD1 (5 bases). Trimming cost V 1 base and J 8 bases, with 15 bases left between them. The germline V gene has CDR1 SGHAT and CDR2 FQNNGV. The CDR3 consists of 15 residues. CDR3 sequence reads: CASSLVWSETDEQFF. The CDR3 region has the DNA TGTGCCAGCAGCTTAGTTTGGTCTGAGACAGATGAGCAGTTCTTC. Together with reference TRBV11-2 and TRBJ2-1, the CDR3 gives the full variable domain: EAGVAQSPRYKIIEKRQSVAFWCNPISGHATLYWYQQILGQGPKLLIQFQNNGVVDDSQLPKDRFSAERLKGVDSTLKIQPAKLEDSAVYLCASSLVWSETDEQFFGPGTRLTVL.

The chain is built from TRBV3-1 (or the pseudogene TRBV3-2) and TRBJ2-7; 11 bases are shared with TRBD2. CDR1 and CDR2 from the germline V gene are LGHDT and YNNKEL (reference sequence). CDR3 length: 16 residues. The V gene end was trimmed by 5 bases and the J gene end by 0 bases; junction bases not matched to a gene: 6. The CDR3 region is CASSSLAGGISYEQYF. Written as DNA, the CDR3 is TGTGCCAGCAGCTCCCTAGCGGGGGGCATCTCCTACGAGCAGTACTTC.

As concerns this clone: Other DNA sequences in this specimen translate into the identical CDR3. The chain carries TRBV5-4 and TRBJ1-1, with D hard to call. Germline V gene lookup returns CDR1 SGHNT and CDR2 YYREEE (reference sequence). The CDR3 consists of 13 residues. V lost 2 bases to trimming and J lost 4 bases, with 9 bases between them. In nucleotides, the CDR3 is TGTGCCAGCAGCTTTACGGGGAGCACTGAAGCTTTCTTT. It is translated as CASSFTGSTEAFF. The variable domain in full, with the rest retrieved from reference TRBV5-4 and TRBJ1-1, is ETGVTQSPTHLIKTRGQQVTLRCSSQSGHNTVSWYQQALGQGPQFIFQYYREEENGRGNFPPRFSGLQFPNYSSELNVNALELDDSALYLCASSFTGSTEAFFGQGTRLTVV.

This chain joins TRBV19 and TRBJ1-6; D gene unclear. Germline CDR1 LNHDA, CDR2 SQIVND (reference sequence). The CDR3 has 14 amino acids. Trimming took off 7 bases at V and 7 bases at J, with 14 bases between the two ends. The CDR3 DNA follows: TGTGCCAGTATTCGTGTCGGCGGGAATTCACCCCTCCACTTT. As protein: CASIRVGGNSPLHF.

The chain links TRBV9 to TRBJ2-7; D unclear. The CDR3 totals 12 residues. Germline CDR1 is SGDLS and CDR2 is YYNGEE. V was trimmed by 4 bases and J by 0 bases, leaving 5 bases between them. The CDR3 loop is CASSFLSYEQYF. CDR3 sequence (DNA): TGTGCCAGCAGCTTTCTCTCCTACGAGCAGTACTTC. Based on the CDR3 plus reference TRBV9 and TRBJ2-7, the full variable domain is DSGVTQTPKHLITATGQRVTLRCSPRSGDLSVYWYQQSLDQGLQFLIQYYNGEERAKGNILERFSAQQFPDLHSELNLSSLELGDSALYFCASSFLSYEQYFGPGTRLTVT.

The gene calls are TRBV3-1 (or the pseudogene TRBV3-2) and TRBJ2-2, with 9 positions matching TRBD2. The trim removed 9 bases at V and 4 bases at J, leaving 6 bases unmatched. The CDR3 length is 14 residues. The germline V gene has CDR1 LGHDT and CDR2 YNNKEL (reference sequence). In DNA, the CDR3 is TGTGCCAGTACTCTAGCGGGGAGCACCGGGGAGCTGTTTTTT. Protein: CASTLAGSTGELFF.

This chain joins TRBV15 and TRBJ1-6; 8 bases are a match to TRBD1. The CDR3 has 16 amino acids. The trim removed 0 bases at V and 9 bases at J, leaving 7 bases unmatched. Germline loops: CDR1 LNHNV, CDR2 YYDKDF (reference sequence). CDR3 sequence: CATSRDRGTGVSPLHF. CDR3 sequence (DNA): TGTGCCACCAGCAGAGATCGTGGGACAGGAGTTTCACCCCTCCACTTT. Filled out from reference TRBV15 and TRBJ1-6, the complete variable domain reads DAMVIQNPRYQVTQFGKPVTLSCSQTLNHNVMYWYQQKSSQAPKLLFHYYDKDFNNEADTPDNFQSRRPNTSFCFLDIRSPGLGDTAMYLCATSRDRGTGVSPLHFGNGTRLTVT.

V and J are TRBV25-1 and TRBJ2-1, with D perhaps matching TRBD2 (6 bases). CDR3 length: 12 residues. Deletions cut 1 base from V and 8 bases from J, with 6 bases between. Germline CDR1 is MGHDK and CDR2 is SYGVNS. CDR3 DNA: TGTGCCAGCAGTGAATGGGAGGATGAGCAGTTCTTC. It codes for CASSEWEDEQFF.

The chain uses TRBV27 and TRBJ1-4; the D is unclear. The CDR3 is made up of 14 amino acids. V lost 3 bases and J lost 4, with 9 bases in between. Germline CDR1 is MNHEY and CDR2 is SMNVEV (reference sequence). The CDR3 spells CASSFRGFNEKLFF. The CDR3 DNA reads TGTGCCAGCAGTTTCAGAGGATTTAATGAAAAACTGTTTTTT.

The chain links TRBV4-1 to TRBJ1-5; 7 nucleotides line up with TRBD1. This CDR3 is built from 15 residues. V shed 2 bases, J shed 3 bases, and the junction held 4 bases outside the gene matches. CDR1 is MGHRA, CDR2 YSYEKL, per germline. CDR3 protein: CASSQPGQNNQPQHF. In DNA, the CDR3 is TGCGCCAGCAGCCAACCGGGACAGAACAATCAGCCCCAGCATTTT.

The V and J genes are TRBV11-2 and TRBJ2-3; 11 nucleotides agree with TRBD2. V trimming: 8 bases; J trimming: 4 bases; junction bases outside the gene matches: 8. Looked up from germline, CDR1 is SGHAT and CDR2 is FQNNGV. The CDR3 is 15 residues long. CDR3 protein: CASGKLAGDPDTQYF. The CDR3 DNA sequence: TGTGCCAGCGGCAAACTAGCGGGGGATCCAGATACGCAGTATTTT. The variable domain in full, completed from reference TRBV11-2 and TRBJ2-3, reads EAGVAQSPRYKIIEKRQSVAFWCNPISGHATLYWYQQILGQGPKLLIQFQNNGVVDDSQLPKDRFSAERLKGVDSTLKIQPAKLEDSAVYLCASGKLAGDPDTQYFGPGTRLTVL.

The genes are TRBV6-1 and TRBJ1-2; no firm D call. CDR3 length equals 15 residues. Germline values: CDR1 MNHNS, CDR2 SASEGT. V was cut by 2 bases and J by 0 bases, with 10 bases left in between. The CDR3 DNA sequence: TGTGCCAGCAGTGAAACGAGGACTTCTAACTATGGCTACACCTTC. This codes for CASSETRTSNYGYTF.